This TCR beta chain was identified during a study of technical replicates of blood from a few donors. There are 15 residues in the CDR3. Germline loops: CDR1 SSHAT, CDR2 FNYEAQ (reference sequence). For this clone: One end of the junction does not line up with germline, which may come from a read error.

Sequenced by immunoSEQ multiplex PCR; TCRdb stores in-frame clones only, minus some. The top ten hold approximately 0.25% of the sample, which has tens of thousands of clones, 85% to 95% seen once. The source material was T cells isolated from PBMCs. The chain combines TRBV7-7 with TRBJ2-3; a possible D gene is TRBD2 (6 bases). The origin of this receptor is a human donor in good health. CDR3 loop: CASSLGGSWADTQYF. Here the CDR3 DNA reads TGTGCTAGCAGCTTAGGAGGGTCCTGGGCAGATACGCAGTATTTT.